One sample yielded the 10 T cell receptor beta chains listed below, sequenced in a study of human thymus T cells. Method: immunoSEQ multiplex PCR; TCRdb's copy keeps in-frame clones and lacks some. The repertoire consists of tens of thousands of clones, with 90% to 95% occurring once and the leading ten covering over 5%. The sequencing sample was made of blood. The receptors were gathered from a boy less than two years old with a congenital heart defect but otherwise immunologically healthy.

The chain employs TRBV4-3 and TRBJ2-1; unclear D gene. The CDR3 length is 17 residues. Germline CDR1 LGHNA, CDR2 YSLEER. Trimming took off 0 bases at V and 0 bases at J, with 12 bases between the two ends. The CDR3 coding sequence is TGCGCCAGCAGCCAAGACCCCTCAGAGGTCTCCTACAATGAGCAGTTCTTC. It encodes CASSQDPSEVSYNEQFF.

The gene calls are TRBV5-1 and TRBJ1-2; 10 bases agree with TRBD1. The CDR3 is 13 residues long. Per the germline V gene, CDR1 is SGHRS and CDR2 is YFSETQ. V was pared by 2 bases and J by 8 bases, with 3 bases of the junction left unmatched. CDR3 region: CASSFDRGLGYTF. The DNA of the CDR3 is TGCGCCAGCAGCTTCGACAGGGGGCTAGGCTACACCTTC.

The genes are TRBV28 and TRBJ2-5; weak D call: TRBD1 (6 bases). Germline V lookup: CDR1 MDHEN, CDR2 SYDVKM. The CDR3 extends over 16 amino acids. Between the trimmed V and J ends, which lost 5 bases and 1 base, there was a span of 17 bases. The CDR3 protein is CASSLQGQGVQETQYF. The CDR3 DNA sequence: TGTGCCAGCAGTCTACAGGGACAAGGGGTCCAAGAGACCCAGTACTTC.

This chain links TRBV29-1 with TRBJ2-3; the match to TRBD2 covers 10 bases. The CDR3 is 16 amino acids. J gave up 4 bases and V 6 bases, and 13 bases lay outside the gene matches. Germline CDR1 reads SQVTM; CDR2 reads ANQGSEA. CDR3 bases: TGCAGCGTAGCTCGGACTAGCGGAGCCGTGCCAGATACGCAGTATTTT. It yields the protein CSVARTSGAVPDTQYF.

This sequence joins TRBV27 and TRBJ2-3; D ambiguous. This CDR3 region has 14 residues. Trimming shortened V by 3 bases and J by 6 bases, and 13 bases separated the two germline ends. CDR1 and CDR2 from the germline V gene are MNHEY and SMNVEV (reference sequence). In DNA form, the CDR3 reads TGTGCCAGCAGTTTTCGCTCCTCTGGGGATACGCAGTATTTT. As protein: CASSFRSSGDTQYF.

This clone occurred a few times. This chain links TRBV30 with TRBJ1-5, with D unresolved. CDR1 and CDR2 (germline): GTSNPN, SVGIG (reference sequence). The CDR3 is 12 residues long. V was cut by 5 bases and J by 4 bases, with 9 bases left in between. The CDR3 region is CAWDMGNQPQHF. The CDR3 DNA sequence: TGTGCCTGGGACATGGGGAATCAGCCCCAGCATTTT.

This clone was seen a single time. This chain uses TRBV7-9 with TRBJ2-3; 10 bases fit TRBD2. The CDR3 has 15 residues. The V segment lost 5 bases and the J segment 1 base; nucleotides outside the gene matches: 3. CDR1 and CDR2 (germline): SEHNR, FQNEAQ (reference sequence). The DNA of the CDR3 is TGTGCCAGCAGCCCCGGGACTAGCGGCACAGATACGCAGTATTTT. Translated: CASSPGTSGTDTQYF.

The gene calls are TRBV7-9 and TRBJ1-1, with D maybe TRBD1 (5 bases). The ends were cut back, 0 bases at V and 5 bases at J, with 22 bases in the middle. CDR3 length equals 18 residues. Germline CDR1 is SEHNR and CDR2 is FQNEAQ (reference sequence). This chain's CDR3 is CASSLAPGPNPRETEAFF. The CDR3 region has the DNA TGTGCCAGCAGCTTAGCGCCGGGACCCAACCCCCGGGAGACTGAAGCTTTCTTT.

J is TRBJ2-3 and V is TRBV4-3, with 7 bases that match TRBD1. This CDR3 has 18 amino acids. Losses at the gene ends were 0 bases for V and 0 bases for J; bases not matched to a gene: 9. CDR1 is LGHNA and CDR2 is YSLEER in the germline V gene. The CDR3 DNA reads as TGCGCCAGCAGCCAAGAATCCACAGGGGAACCTAGCACAGATACGCAGTATTTT. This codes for CASSQESTGEPSTDTQYF.

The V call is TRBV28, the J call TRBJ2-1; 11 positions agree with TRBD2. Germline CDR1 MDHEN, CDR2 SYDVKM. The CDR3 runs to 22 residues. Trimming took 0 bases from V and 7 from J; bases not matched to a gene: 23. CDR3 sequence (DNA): TGTGCCAGCAGTTTATGGGATATGGCCCAGGCGGCTAGCGGGAGGTGGGCGAATGAGCAGTTCTTC. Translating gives CASSLWDMAQAASGRWANEQFF.